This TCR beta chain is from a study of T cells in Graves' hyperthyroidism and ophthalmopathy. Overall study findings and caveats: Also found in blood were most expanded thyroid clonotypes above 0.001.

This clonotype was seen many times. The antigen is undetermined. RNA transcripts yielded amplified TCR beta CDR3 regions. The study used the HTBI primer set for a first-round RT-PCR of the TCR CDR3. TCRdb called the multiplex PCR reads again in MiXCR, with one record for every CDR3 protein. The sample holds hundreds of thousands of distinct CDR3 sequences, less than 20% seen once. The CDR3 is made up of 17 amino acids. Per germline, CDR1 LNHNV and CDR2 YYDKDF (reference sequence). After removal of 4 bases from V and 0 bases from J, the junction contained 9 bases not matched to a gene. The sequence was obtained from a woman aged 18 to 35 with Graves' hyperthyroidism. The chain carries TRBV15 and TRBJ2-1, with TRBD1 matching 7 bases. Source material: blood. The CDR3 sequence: CATSTYTTGSSYNEQFF. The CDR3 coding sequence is TGTGCCACCAGCACTTACACGACAGGGAGCTCCTACAATGAGCAGTTCTTC.